The 2 T cell receptor beta chains in this list originate from one sample, sequenced in a study of shared clonotypes between healthy human individuals. TCRdb keeps only in-frame clones here, not all; method: immunoSEQ multiplex PCR. The sample consists of about 380,000 clones, approximately 97% of them appearing once. The sequenced material came from memory CD8+ T cells sorted from blood. Documented subset: CD45RO+ cells pooled with CCR7-negative TemRA cells. The source is a man younger than 45 in good health.

The rearrangement links TRBV5-1 to TRBJ2-7, with D possibly being TRBD1 (5 bases). Trimming pared 0 bases from V and 1 base from J, leaving 8 bases between. The CDR3 consists of 14 residues. Germline V gives CDR1 SGHRS, CDR2 YFSETQ. The CDR3 nucleotides read TGCGCCAGCAGCTTGGACAGGCCATCCTACGAGCAGTACTTC. Amino acids: CASSLDRPSYEQYF.

The chain has TRBV7-9 and TRBJ2-7, with 10 bases lining up with TRBD1. The CDR3 totals 15 residues. V lost 5 bases and J lost 2; bases outside the gene matches: 6. Germline V CDR1 and CDR2: SEHNR, FQNEAQ (reference sequence). CDR3 sequence (DNA): TGTGCCAGCAGCCCGACCGGGACAGGGGCCTACGAGCAGTACTTC. It codes for CASSPTGTGAYEQYF.